What follows are 2 T cell receptor beta chains derived from one specimen sequenced in a study of blood T cell repertoires in COVID-19. Sequenced by immunoSEQ multiplex PCR; TCRdb stores in-frame clones only, minus some. In the table there are some 61,000 clones, about nine tenths of which are singletons. The material sequenced was peripheral blood. These receptor sequences come from a man younger than 40 with acute or convalescent COVID-19.

This clone was counted at least ten times. The rearrangement uses TRBV7-2 and TRBJ1-6, with unresolved D. The V and J ends lost 5 bases and 7 bases respectively, with 3 bases between them. This CDR3 has 11 amino acids. CDR1 SGHTA and CDR2 FQGNSA come from the germline V gene. The CDR3 sequence is CASSLNSPLHF. DNA of the CDR3: TGTGCCAGCAGCCTAAATTCACCCCTCCACTTT.

The chain couples TRBV9 to TRBJ2-1, with D perhaps matching TRBD2 (5 bases). Germline assignment: CDR1 SGDLS and CDR2 YYNGEE. V was shortened by 5 bases and J by 7 bases, with 13 bases between the two germline ends. The CDR3 loop spans 13 amino acids. The CDR3 nucleotides read TGTGCCAGCAGTGGGAAGACGGGGAATGAGCAGTTCTTC. Translating gives CASSGKTGNEQFF. The variable domain in full, with the rest retrieved from reference TRBV9 and TRBJ2-1, is DSGVTQTPKHLITATGQRVTLRCSPRSGDLSVYWYQQSLDQGLQFLIQYYNGEERAKGNILERFSAQQFPDLHSELNLSSLELGDSALYFCASSGKTGNEQFFGPGTRLTVL.